These 21 T cell receptor beta chains were sequenced from one sample in a study of CD8+ T cells in alopecia areata. Extraction and reverse transcription of RNA yielded cDNA as the sequencing template. Produced via immunoSEQ multiplex PCR; TCRdb's table is partial and in-frame only. Here the sample spans about 70,000 clones, about half being singletons. This material consisted of CD8+ T cells sorted from blood, taken at week 0. The source is a human donor with alopecia areata.

This clone turned up a few times. The chain combines TRBV27 with TRBJ2-3, with D perhaps given as TRBD1 or TRBD2 (6 bases each). Germline CDR1 MNHEY, CDR2 SMNVEV (reference sequence). The CDR3 spans 15 residues. V was clipped by 0 bases and J by 3 bases, with 10 bases between them. The CDR3 nucleotides read TGTGCCAGCAGTTTATCACGGGGGCCAACAGATACGCAGTATTTT. This encodes CASSLSRGPTDTQYF.

In this sample, this clone turned up many times. This chain links TRBV29-1 with TRBJ2-7, with TRBD1 as a possible D gene (7 bases). Germline V gene lookup returns CDR1 SQVTM and CDR2 ANQGSEA. Trimming stripped 7 bases from V and 0 bases from J, with 16 bases between. The CDR3 sequence is 14 residues long. CDR3 protein: CSARGRGDSYEQYF. DNA for the CDR3: TGCAGCGCCAGAGGCAGGGGGGACTCCTACGAGCAGTACTTC.

The chain uses TRBV29-1 and TRBJ1-2; tentative D call: TRBD1 (6 bases). This CDR3 spans 11 amino acids. In germline, CDR1 is SQVTM, CDR2 ANQGSEA. The V end lost 2 bases, the J end lost 8 bases, and 9 bases lay between the germline ends. CDR3 sequence: CSVETRGGYTF. The CDR3 DNA follows: TGCAGCGTTGAAACCAGGGGAGGCTACACCTTC.

The chain has TRBV2 and TRBJ1-5, with 8 positions matching TRBD1. Germline values: CDR1 SNHLY, CDR2 FYNNEI. The CDR3 is 14 residues long. V lost 6 bases, J lost 6 bases, and 7 bases stayed unmatched. The CDR3 sequence is CASRAQGTGQPQHF. CDR3 DNA: TGTGCCAGCAGGGCACAGGGGACAGGTCAGCCCCAGCATTTT.

This chain joins TRBV29-1 and TRBJ1-1, with D tentatively TRBD1 (6 bases). V was shortened by 4 bases and J by 5 bases, with 14 bases between the two germline ends. This CDR3 has 13 residues. Germline CDR1 SQVTM, CDR2 ANQGSEA. The CDR3 is CSVGGGAGTEAFF. DNA for the CDR3: TGCAGCGTTGGTGGGGGCGCGGGGACTGAAGCTTTCTTT.

The chain carries TRBV6-4 and TRBJ2-3; 9 nucleotides agree with TRBD2. The CDR3 contains 15 residues. V shed 5 bases and J 4 bases; nucleotides not matched to a gene: 7. Germline CDR1 MRHNA, CDR2 SNTAGT. The CDR3 loop reads CASSHRLAGSDTQYF. CDR3 bases: TGTGCCAGCAGTCACCGGCTAGCGGGATCAGATACGCAGTATTTT.

The table lists this clone with a few counts. The chain uses TRBV29-1 and TRBJ2-2, with D unresolved. The CDR3 totals 14 residues. Trimming removed 5 bases at V and 6 bases at J, with 16 bases between. Germline CDR1 is SQVTM and CDR2 is ANQGSEA. CDR3 nucleotide sequence: TGCAGCGTTCCTGGGTGGGCGAATGCCGGGGAGCTGTTTTTT. Translated, it gives CSVPGWANAGELFF.

The chain carries TRBV30 and TRBJ2-5; D may be TRBD2 (5 bases). V gave up 0 bases and J gave up 3 bases, with 11 bases separating them. In germline, CDR1 is GTSNPN, CDR2 SVGIG (reference sequence). This CDR3 is built from 14 residues. Here the CDR3 reads CAWSVPGLKETQYF. DNA for the CDR3: TGTGCCTGGAGTGTCCCTGGACTTAAAGAGACCCAGTACTTC.

The chain recombines TRBV2 with TRBJ2-1, with D maybe TRBD2 (5 bases). V was shortened by 7 bases and J by 5 bases, with 6 bases between the two germline ends. Germline CDR1 reads SNHLY; CDR2 reads FYNNEI. The CDR3 has 11 residues. CDR3 protein: CASTGNNEQFF. CDR3 DNA: TGTGCCAGCACCGGGAACAATGAGCAGTTCTTC.

This clone was seen once. The chain carries TRBV29-1 and TRBJ2-3, with TRBD1 matching over 9 bases. The CDR3 spans 13 residues. Germline assignment: CDR1 SQVTM and CDR2 ANQGSEA. J was trimmed by 5 bases and V by 6 bases; bases with no gene match: 6. The CDR3 loop reads CSVRQGVGDTQYF. As DNA, the CDR3 is TGCAGCGTCCGACAGGGGGTGGGAGATACGCAGTATTTT.

This clone has only a few counts. The chain combines TRBV29-1 with TRBJ2-3; perhaps TRBD2 as D (6 bases). The CDR3 length is 10 residues. The germline V gene encodes CDR1 SQVTM and CDR2 ANQGSEA. DNA of the CDR3: TGCGGAGGGGGCACAGATACGCAGTATTTT. Translation: CGGGTDTQYF.

This clone showed up just a few times. The chain joins TRBV29-1 to TRBJ2-7; 8 bases fit TRBD2. V shed 7 bases and J 4 bases; nucleotides not matched to a gene: 9. Germline lookup yields CDR1 SQVTM and CDR2 ANQGSEA. The CDR3 covers 13 residues. CDR3 nucleotides: TGCAGCGCCCTCTTAGCGGGAAGTTACGAGCAGTACTTC. Residues: CSALLAGSYEQYF.

This clone has more than one count but fewer than ten. The J gene is TRBJ1-5, the V gene TRBV13; no definite D call. V shed 5 bases and J shed 3 bases, with 5 bases lying between them. The germline V gene has CDR1 PRHDT and CDR2 FYEKMQ (reference sequence). This CDR3 comprises 12 residues. CDR3 in amino acids: CASSQFNQPQHF. The CDR3 nucleotides read TGTGCCAGCAGCCAATTCAATCAGCCCCAGCATTTT.

This clone appeared a few times. The rearrangement links TRBV6-5 to TRBJ2-7; a weak D match, TRBD2 (6 bases). CDR1 and CDR2 from the germline V gene are MNHEY and SVGAGI. The CDR3 has 11 amino acids. CDR3 in DNA: TGTGCGGTCGGGAGCTCCTACGAGCAGTACTTC. Residues: CAVGSSYEQYF.

The chain links TRBV29-1 to TRBJ2-3; a weak D match, TRBD2 (7 bases). Germline values: CDR1 SQVTM, CDR2 ANQGSEA. CDR3 length: 13 residues. V dropped 7 bases and J dropped 4 bases, with 15 bases sitting between them. This CDR3 reads CSADGGRADTQYF. The CDR3 nucleotides read TGCAGCGCCGACGGGGGGCGAGCAGATACGCAGTATTTT.

The rearrangement joins TRBV7-2 to TRBJ2-7; unclear D gene. This CDR3 comprises 15 residues. V dropped 7 bases and J dropped 2 bases, with 18 bases sitting between them. Germline V gives CDR1 SGHTA, CDR2 FQGNSA. The CDR3 nucleotides are TGTGCCAGCAACCCCCTAAACACGGCTACCTACGAGCAGTACTTC. It is translated as CASNPLNTATYEQYF. Full variable domain (outside the CDR3, taken from reference TRBV7-2 and TRBJ2-7): GAGVSQSPSNKVTEKGKDVELRCDPISGHTALYWYRQSLGQGLEFLIYFQGNSAPDKSGLPSDRFSAERTGGSVSTLTIQRTQQEDSAVYLCASNPLNTATYEQYFGPGTRLTVT.

The V and J genes are TRBV9 and TRBJ2-2; perhaps TRBD1 as D (5 bases). Germline V gives CDR1 SGDLS, CDR2 YYNGEE. The CDR3 covers 13 residues. V lost 5 bases and J lost 7, with 12 bases in between. In nucleotides, the CDR3 is TGTGCCAGCAGTGGACCCCAGGGCGGGGAGCTGTTTTTT. Translated, it gives CASSGPQGGELFF.

This clone has only a few counts. The chain links TRBV7-2 to TRBJ2-7; 7 positions agree with TRBD1. V shed 6 bases, J shed 2 bases, and the junction held 7 bases outside the gene matches. The CDR3 runs to 14 residues. CDR1 is SGHTA, CDR2 FQGNSA, per germline. This chain's CDR3 is CASRGDRKTYEQYF. The CDR3 region has the DNA TGTGCCAGCAGAGGGGACAGAAAAACCTACGAGCAGTACTTC.

In this sample, this clone turned up a few times. V is TRBV13 and J is TRBJ2-5; the D gene could be TRBD1 or TRBD2 (5 bases each). This CDR3 comprises 14 residues. Per germline, CDR1 PRHDT and CDR2 FYEKMQ (reference sequence). With 2 bases removed from V and 5 bases from J, the gap between germline ends came to 12 bases. The CDR3 bases are TGTGCCAGCAGCTTACCGGGACCTAGTGAGACCCAGTACTTC. Amino acids: CASSLPGPSETQYF.

This chain joins TRBV4-1 and TRBJ1-5; D is undetermined. The CDR3 is 16 amino acids. Looked up from germline, CDR1 is MGHRA and CDR2 is YSYEKL. V was pared by 0 bases and J by 5 bases, with 14 bases between. The CDR3 protein is CASSQDRVSQYQPQHF. The DNA of the CDR3 is TGCGCCAGCAGCCAAGATAGGGTCAGCCAGTATCAGCCCCAGCATTTT.

The chain uses TRBV4-1 and TRBJ2-7; a weak D match, TRBD2 (5 bases). V was clipped by 1 base and J by 2 bases, with 12 bases between them. The CDR3 is 15 amino acids. Germline V gene lookup returns CDR1 MGHRA and CDR2 YSYEKL. DNA of the CDR3: TGCGCCAGCAGCCAAGTTGGAGGCGCACCCTACGAGCAGTACTTC. Protein product: CASSQVGGAPYEQYF.